The rows below give T cell receptor beta chains drawn from one sample of a study of OX40 agonist ivuxolimab in advanced cancers. Repertoires were generated with immunoSEQ multiplex PCR, while TCRdb's copy carries only in-frame clones and drops some. The data contain 55,000 to 80,000 clones, roughly 87% of them singletons. This material consisted of CD4+ or CD8+ T cells sorted from blood, taken in a trial of the OX40 agonist ivuxolimab. All receptors derive from an adult with an advanced solid tumor such as melanoma, head and neck, liver or kidney cancer. CDR3s include the opening cysteine and the closing phenylalanine or tryptophan. The D gene is left open where the match is weak. Only some rows state a clone size, as once, few, many or a class for expanded clones.

>TRBV11-2|TRBJ1-5|-|-
CASSLTGDQPQHF
TGTGCCAGCAGCTTGACGGGGGATCAGCCCCAGCATTTT
>TRBV5-1|TRBJ2-1|-|-
CASSKTTQEEQFF
TGCGCCAGCAGCAAGACCACCCAGGAAGAGCAGTTCTTC
>TRBV6-6|TRBJ2-2|-|-
CASAFAGATGELFF
TGTGCCAGCGCCTTCGCGGGGGCGACCGGGGAGCTGTTTTTT
>TRBV29-1|TRBJ2-4|-|-
CSVRAARDIQYF
TGCAGCGTTCGGGCAGCTCGGGACATTCAGTACTTC
>TRBV6-6|TRBJ2-5|-|-
CASSSTSQETQYF
TGTGCCAGCAGTTCTACCAGCCAAGAGACCCAGTACTTC
>TRBV5-1|TRBJ1-1|TRBD1|-
CASSLGGQGTEAFF
TGCGCCAGCAGCTTGGGAGGACAGGGGACTGAAGCTTTCTTT
>TRBV30|TRBJ2-5|TRBD2|-
CAWSSGPSGQETQYF
TGTGCCTGGAGTAGTGGGCCTAGCGGCCAAGAGACCCAGTACTTC
>TRBV7-9|TRBJ2-3|-|-
CASKGSSTDTQYF
TGTGCCAGCAAAGGGAGTAGCACAGATACGCAGTATTTT
>TRBV30|TRBJ1-5|TRBD1|-
CAWSADRGGAAQPQHF
TGTGCCTGGAGTGCCGACAGAGGGGGCGCGGCTCAGCCCCAGCATTTT
>TRBV29-1|TRBJ2-3|-|once
CSVTDGRFTDTQYF
TGCAGCGTCACCGACGGGAGATTCACAGATACGCAGTATTTT
>TRBV5-1|TRBJ2-3|TRBD1|-
CASSLRSTGTGDTQYF
TGCGCCAGCAGCTTGAGATCGACAGGGACGGGAGATACGCAGTATTTT
>TRBV5-1|TRBJ2-6|-|-
CASSLGQGNPSGANVLTF
TGCGCCAGCAGCTTGGGCCAGGGGAACCCCTCTGGGGCCAACGTCCTGACTTTC
>TRBV6-1|TRBJ1-1|-|-
CASTWTPRITEAFF
TGTGCCAGCACTTGGACCCCGAGGATCACTGAAGCTTTCTTT
>TRBV2|TRBJ2-3|-|-
CASSALEGSTDTQYF
TGTGCCAGCAGTGCCCTGGAGGGCAGCACAGATACGCAGTATTTT
>TRBV11-1|TRBJ2-2|-|-
CASSVGGNTGELFF
TGTGCCAGCAGCGTAGGGGGGAACACCGGGGAGCTGTTTTTT
>TRBV20-1|TRBJ1-5|-|few
CSVGTRTAQHF
TGCAGTGTTGGGACCCGGACGGCCCAGCATTTT
>TRBV6-1|TRBJ1-5|-|-
CASSEPNSPGQPQHF
TGTGCCAGCAGTGAACCCAACTCCCCCGGTCAGCCCCAGCATTTT
>TRBV6-5|TRBJ1-2|-|-
CASSYEGKSYGYTF
TGTGCCAGCAGTTACGAGGGCAAGAGCTATGGCTACACCTTC
>TRBV6-1|TRBJ2-7|TRBD2|-
CASSEALPGLGEQYF
TGTGCCAGCAGTGAAGCGCTTCCGGGACTAGGGGAGCAGTACTTC
>TRBV5-1|TRBJ2-5|TRBD2|many
CASSPGGVIRETQYF
TGCGCCAGCAGCCCCGGGGGGGTCATAAGAGAGACCCAGTACTTC
>TRBV7-9|TRBJ1-3|-|few
CASSLGTDSGNTIYF
TGTGCCAGCAGCTTAGGGACAGACTCTGGAAACACCATATATTTT
>TRBV28|TRBJ1-2|-|-
CASSLSERGQIYGYTF
TGTGCCAGCAGTTTATCCGAAAGGGGTCAAATCTATGGCTACACCTTC
>TRBV29-1|TRBJ2-3|-|-
CSVEVGGRWGTDTQYF
TGCAGCGTTGAGGTTGGGGGGCGATGGGGCACAGATACGCAGTATTTT
>TRBV5-1|TRBJ2-5|TRBD2|-
CASSLGLAEQETQYF
TGCGCCAGCAGCTTGGGACTAGCGGAACAAGAGACCCAGTACTTC
>TRBV6-5|TRBJ2-2|TRBD2|-
CASSPLASGAELFF
TGTGCCAGCAGTCCTCTGGCTAGCGGGGCGGAGCTGTTTTTT
>TRBV30|TRBJ1-4|-|-
CAWSGGLNEKLFF
TGTGCCTGGAGTGGGGGCCTTAATGAAAAACTGTTTTTT
>TRBV6-1|TRBJ2-1|TRBD2|-
CASSLSGTSVNEQFF
TGTGCCAGCAGTTTATCAGGGACTAGCGTCAATGAGCAGTTCTTC
>TRBV5-1|TRBJ2-2|TRBD1|-
CASRKGQGSGELFF
TGCGCCAGCAGGAAAGGACAGGGGAGCGGGGAGCTGTTTTTT
>TRBV28|TRBJ1-1|-|-
CASSLQNTEAFF
TGTGCCAGCAGTCTACAAAACACTGAAGCTTTCTTT
>TRBV7-3|TRBJ2-7|TRBD1|-
CASSEQGAGEQYF
TGTGCCAGCAGTGAACAGGGGGCAGGCGAGCAGTACTTC
>TRBV11-2|TRBJ2-1|-|once
CASSLRGAQQFF
TGTGCCAGCAGCCTCCGGGGGGCCCAGCAGTTCTTC
>TRBV23-1|TRBJ2-1|-|-
CAPQWGPTGNEQFF
TGCGCCCCTCAGTGGGGACCGACTGGCAATGAGCAGTTCTTC
>TRBV2|TRBJ2-4|-|once
CASSGIKLTGKNIQYF
TGTGCCAGCAGCGGTATAAAATTGACAGGAAAAAACATTCAGTACTTC
>TRBV29-1|TRBJ1-1|-|-
CSVEDLQGGSEAFF
TGCAGCGTTGAAGATCTACAGGGAGGATCTGAAGCTTTCTTT
>TRBV6-1|TRBJ2-1|TRBD2|-
CASSGLASYNEQFF
TGTGCCAGCAGTGGACTAGCTTCCTACAATGAGCAGTTCTTC
>TRBV15|TRBJ1-1|-|once
CATSTRTVNTEAFF
TGTGCCACCAGCACCCGGACGGTGAACACTGAAGCTTTCTTT
>TRBV27|TRBJ1-5|-|-
CASSLLGFNQPQHF
TGTGCCAGCAGTTTATTGGGGTTCAATCAGCCCCAGCATTTT
>TRBV5-4|TRBJ2-1|TRBD2|-
CASGGTSLSEQFF
TGTGCCAGCGGGGGGACTAGCCTTAGTGAGCAGTTCTTC
>TRBV7-6|TRBJ2-7|-|-
CASSSNSWEQYF
TGTGCCAGCAGCTCAAATTCCTGGGAGCAGTACTTC
>TRBV6-1|TRBJ2-7|-|few
CASRVVGSSYEQYF
TGTGCCAGCAGGGTGGTGGGCAGTTCCTACGAGCAGTACTTC